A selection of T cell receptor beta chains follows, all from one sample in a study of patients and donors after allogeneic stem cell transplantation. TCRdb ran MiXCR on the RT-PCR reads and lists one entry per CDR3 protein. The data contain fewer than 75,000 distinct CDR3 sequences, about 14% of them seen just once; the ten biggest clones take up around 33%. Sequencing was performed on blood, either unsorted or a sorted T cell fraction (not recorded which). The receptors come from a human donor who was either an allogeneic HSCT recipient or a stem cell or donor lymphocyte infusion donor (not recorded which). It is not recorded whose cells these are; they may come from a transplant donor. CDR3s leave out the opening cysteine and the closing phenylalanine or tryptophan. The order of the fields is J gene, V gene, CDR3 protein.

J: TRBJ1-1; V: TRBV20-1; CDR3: SAIPSLRGNTEAF
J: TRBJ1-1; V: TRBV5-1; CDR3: ASSHGEGEAF
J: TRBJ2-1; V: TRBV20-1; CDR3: SASKPTSGIYNEQF
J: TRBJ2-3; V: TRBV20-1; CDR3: SARRLAGGPDTQY
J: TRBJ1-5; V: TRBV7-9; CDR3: ASSPPDQPQH
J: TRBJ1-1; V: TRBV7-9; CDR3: ASSSLRSSGRSEAF
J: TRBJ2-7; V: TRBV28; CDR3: ASSYPGQGAYEQY
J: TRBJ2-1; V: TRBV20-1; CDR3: SAYSGSSYNEQF
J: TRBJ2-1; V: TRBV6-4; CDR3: ASTGRRLAGDYNEQF
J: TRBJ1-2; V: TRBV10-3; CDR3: AIPHPRAPGYT
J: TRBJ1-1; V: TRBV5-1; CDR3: ASSLGKGGVYTEAF
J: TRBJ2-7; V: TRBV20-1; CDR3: SASKGGSYEQY
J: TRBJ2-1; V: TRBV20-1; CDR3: SARDRVVSYNEQF
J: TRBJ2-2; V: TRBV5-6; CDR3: ASSLLSTLNTGELF
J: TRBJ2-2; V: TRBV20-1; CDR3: SASDTGELF
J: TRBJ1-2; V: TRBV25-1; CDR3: ASAGTNYGYT
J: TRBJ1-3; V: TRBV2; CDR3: ASSDSPYSGNTIY
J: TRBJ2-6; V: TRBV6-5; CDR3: ASRDSFSGANVLT
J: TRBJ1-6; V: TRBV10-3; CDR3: AIRGDRSSYNSPLH
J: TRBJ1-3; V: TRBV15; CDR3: ATSRVLGQGTGNTIY
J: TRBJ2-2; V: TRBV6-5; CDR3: ASSWDSNTGELF
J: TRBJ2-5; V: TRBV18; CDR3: ASSPLEGRETQY
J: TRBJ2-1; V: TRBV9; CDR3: ASSVGGPNEQF
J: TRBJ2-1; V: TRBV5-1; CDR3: ASSLIGYNEQF
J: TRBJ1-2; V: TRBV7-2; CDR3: ASSLDRGDGYT
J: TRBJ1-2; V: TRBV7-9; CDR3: ASSTGPAPYGYT
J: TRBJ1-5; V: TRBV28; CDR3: ASRDRGYQPQH
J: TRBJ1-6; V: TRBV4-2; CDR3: ASSWTAGNNNSPLH
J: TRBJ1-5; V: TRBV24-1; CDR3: ATSEWTANQPQH
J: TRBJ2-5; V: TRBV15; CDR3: ATSRDGGLEETQY
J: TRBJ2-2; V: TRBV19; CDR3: ASSIVAAGELF
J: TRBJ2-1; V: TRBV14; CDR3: ASSQDLLADYNEQF
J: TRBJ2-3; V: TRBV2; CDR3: ASSVLPGQPHTDTQY
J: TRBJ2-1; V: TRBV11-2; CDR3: ASSTLAGGYNEQF
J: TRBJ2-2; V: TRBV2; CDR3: ASSVAGGPEAGELF
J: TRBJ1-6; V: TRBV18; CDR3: ASSPRGRAHWNSPLH
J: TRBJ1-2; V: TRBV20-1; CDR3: SAPGQGMYGYT
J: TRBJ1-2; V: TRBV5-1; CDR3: ASAERTGFGYT
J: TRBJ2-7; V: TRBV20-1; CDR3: SACRDYAGEQY
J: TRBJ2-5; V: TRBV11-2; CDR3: ASNPTALGETQY
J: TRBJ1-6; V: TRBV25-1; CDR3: ASSSQGEPLH
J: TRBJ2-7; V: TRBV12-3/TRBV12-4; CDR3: ASSLGTRYEQY
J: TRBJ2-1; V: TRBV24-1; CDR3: ATSDFGGSSYNEQF
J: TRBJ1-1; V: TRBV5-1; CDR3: ASSSRPGPLNTEAF
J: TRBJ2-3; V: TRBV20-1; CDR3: SASSGNTDTQY
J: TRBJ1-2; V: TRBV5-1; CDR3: ASSLAPKMDRGSPLYGYT
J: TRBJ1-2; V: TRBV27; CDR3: ASSLSSSPQRSGYT
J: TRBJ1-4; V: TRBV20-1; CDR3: SAPFEKLF
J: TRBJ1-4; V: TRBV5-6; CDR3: ASSRGSHEKLF
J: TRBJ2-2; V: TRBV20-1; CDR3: SARDRTSGNTGELF
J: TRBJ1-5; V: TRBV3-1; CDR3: ASTPQTGSYQPQH
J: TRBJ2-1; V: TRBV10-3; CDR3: AISGLAVDEQF
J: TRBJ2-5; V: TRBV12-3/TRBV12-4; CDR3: ASSLDSQETQY